The rows below give T cell receptor beta chains drawn from one sample of a study of blood T cell repertoires in COVID-19. Repertoires were generated with immunoSEQ multiplex PCR, while TCRdb's copy carries only in-frame clones and drops some. Of around 130,000 clones listed, around 86% are singletons. Material for sequencing was peripheral blood. The receptor set was obtained from a woman between 45 and 60 years old who had recovered from COVID-19. Both conserved end residues are part of each CDR3. Each record gives: J gene, V gene, clone size, D gene, CDR3 protein, CDR3 DNA. The D gene is left open where the match is weak. Clone size is shown for a subset of rows, as once, few, many or a class of expanded clone.

TRBJ2-2 TRBV11-3 - - CASSARFGGELFF TGTGCCAGCAGCGCGAGATTCGGCGGGGAGCTGTTTTTT
TRBJ2-5 TRBV5-4 once TRBD2 CASSPAAGEGETQYF TGTGCCAGCAGCCCAGCAGCGGGGGAGGGCGAGACCCAGTACTTC
TRBJ2-5 TRBV6-5 - - CASSYSRETQYF TGTGCCAGCAGTTACTCGCGGGAGACCCAGTACTTC
TRBJ2-3 TRBV13 - TRBD1 CASSQRDRVSDTQYF TGTGCCAGCAGCCAAAGGGACAGGGTATCAGATACGCAGTATTTT
TRBJ2-3 TRBV2 - - CASRVELRGPRGGDTQYF TGTGCCAGCAGGGTCGAGTTGCGGGGGCCACGAGGTGGAGATACGCAGTATTTT
TRBJ2-1 TRBV18 - - CASSPADEGEQFF TGTGCCAGCTCACCCGCCGATGAGGGTGAGCAGTTCTTC
TRBJ1-3 TRBV3-1/TRBV3-2 - - CASSQDSVFSTAHF TGTGCCAGCAGCCAAGATTCAGTGTTCTCGACAGCCCATTTT
TRBJ2-3 TRBV15 - - CATSREVGRTGTQYF TGTGCCACCAGCAGAGAGGTAGGCCGGACTGGAACGCAGTATTTT
TRBJ2-7 TRBV4-3 - TRBD1 CASSQAGTGGGEQYF TGCGCCAGCAGCCAGGCCGGGACAGGCGGAGGCGAGCAGTACTTC
TRBJ1-4 TRBV28 - TRBD1 CASSSTGDRDEKLFF TGTGCCAGCAGTAGTACAGGGGATAGGGATGAAAAACTGTTTTTT
TRBJ2-3 TRBV2 - TRBD1 CASMDRSTTDTQYF TGTGCCAGCATGGACAGGAGCACCACAGATACGCAGTATTTT
TRBJ2-3 TRBV2 once - CASRGSPLGTDTQYF TGTGCCAGCAGAGGGAGCCCCCTGGGGACAGATACGCAGTATTTT
TRBJ1-2 TRBV28 - - CASLRDTNYGYTF TGTGCCAGCTTACGGGACACGAATTATGGCTACACCTTC
TRBJ2-7 TRBV5-4 - - CASSPGGAEKTKRTEQYF TGTGCCAGCAGCCCCGGAGGGGCAGAAAAAACAAAACGGACAGAGCAGTACTTC
TRBJ2-2 TRBV12-3/TRBV12-4 few - CASSFNPGELFF TGTGCCAGCAGTTTTAATCCCGGGGAGCTGTTTTTT
TRBJ1-1 TRBV19 - TRBD1 CASSVDRGGTEAFF TGTGCCAGTAGTGTGGACAGGGGCGGCACTGAAGCTTTCTTT
TRBJ1-4 TRBV6-1 - - CAGSSRRATNEKLFF TGTGCCGGCTCTTCACGTCGGGCAACTAATGAAAAACTGTTTTTT
TRBJ1-1 TRBV5-1 - TRBD1 CASSLVDRDSTEAFF TGCGCCAGCAGCTTGGTGGACAGGGATAGTACTGAAGCTTTCTTT
TRBJ1-1 TRBV2 - TRBD1 CASRLGGQRNTEAFF TGTGCCAGCAGGTTGGGGGGACAGAGGAACACTGAAGCTTTCTTT
TRBJ2-1 TRBV9 - TRBD1 CASSARQGKDEQFF TGTGCCAGCAGCGCGCGACAGGGGAAGGATGAGCAGTTCTTC
TRBJ2-3 TRBV7-9 - - CASSLGVAASTDTQYF TGTGCCAGCAGCTTAGGGGTCGCGGCTAGCACAGATACGCAGTATTTT
TRBJ2-5 TRBV19 - TRBD2 CASSIFLRSGGRETQYF TGTGCCAGTAGTATTTTCCTACGGAGCGGGGGTCGGGAGACCCAGTACTTC
TRBJ2-7 TRBV6-5 many - CASRSSGTYEQYF TGTGCCAGCAGGAGTTCAGGGACCTACGAGCAGTACTTC
TRBJ1-6 TRBV27 - TRBD1 CASSYSGTANSPLHF TGTGCCAGCAGTTACTCCGGGACAGCAAATTCACCCCTCCACTTT
TRBJ1-6 TRBV19 - TRBD1 CASSTDRVRSPLHF TGTGCCAGTAGCACAGACAGGGTCCGCTCACCCCTCCACTTT
TRBJ1-4 TRBV12-3/TRBV12-4 - - CASSLQGEKLFF TGTGCCAGCAGCTTACAGGGAGAAAAACTGTTTTTT
TRBJ1-2 TRBV19 once - CASSYQGYGYTF TGTGCCAGTAGTTACCAGGGATATGGCTACACCTTC
TRBJ2-2 TRBV11-2 - TRBD1 CASSPGQGRRTGELFF TGTGCCAGCAGCCCCGGACAGGGTCGACGCACCGGGGAGCTGTTTTTT
TRBJ1-6 TRBV5-5 - TRBD1 CASSLQQGIGSPLHF TGTGCCAGCAGCCTACAACAGGGGATAGGTTCACCCCTCCACTTT
TRBJ1-2 TRBV18 - - CASSPPQVGGYGYTF TGTGCCAGCTCACCCCCCCAGGTTGGCGGGTATGGCTACACCTTC
TRBJ2-1 TRBV20-1 - - CSASSYNEQFF TGCAGTGCGAGTTCTTACAATGAGCAGTTCTTC
TRBJ1-4 TRBV4-2 - - CASSRVFSQGSTNEKLFF TGTGCCAGCAGCCGAGTTTTCTCACAGGGATCGACTAATGAAAAACTGTTTTTT
TRBJ1-2 TRBV6-5 few - CASTLQANYGYTF TGTGCCAGCACTCTACAGGCCAACTATGGCTACACCTTC
TRBJ2-7 TRBV24-1 - TRBD1 CATSDLDRGAYYEQYF TGTGCCACCAGTGATTTAGACAGGGGAGCTTACTACGAGCAGTACTTC
TRBJ1-5 TRBV27 - - CASSFRYSNQPQHF TGTGCCAGCAGTTTTCGGTATAGCAATCAGCCCCAGCATTTT
TRBJ1-2 TRBV6-5 - - CASSFPEGGLTF TGTGCCAGCAGTTTCCCCGAGGGGGGGCTAACCTTC
TRBJ2-3 TRBV5-1 - TRBD1 CASSPPDRGTDTQYF TGCGCCAGCAGCCCTCCGGACAGGGGCACAGATACGCAGTATTTT
TRBJ2-7 TRBV7-6 - - CASSRDFAMWEQYF TGTGCCAGCAGCCGGGACTTCGCCATGTGGGAGCAGTACTTC
TRBJ1-1 TRBV6-5 - TRBD1 CASTRTGIDTEAFF TGTGCCAGCACCCGGACAGGGATCGACACTGAAGCTTTCTTT